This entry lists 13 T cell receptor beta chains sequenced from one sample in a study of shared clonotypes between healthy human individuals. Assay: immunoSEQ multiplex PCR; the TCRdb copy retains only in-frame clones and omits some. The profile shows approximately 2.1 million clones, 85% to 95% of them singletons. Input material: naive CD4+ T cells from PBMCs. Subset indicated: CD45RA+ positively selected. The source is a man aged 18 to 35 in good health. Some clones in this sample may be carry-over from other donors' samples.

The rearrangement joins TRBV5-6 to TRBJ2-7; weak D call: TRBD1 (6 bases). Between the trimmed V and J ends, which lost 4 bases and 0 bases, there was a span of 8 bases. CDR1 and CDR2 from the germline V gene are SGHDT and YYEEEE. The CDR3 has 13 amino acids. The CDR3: CASSDRFSYEQYF. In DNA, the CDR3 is TGTGCCAGCAGCGACAGGTTCTCCTACGAGCAGTACTTC.

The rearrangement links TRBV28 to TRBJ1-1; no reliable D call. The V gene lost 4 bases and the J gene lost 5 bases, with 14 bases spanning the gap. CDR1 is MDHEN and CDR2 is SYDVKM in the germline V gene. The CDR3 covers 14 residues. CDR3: CASSSQQLRTEAFF. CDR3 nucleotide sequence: TGTGCCAGCAGTTCTCAACAGCTCAGGACTGAAGCTTTCTTT.

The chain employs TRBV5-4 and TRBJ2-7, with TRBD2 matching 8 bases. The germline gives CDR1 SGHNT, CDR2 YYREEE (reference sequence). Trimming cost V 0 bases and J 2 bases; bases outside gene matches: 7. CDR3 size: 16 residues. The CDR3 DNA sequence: TGTGCCAGCAGCTTGGACTTAGCGGGGAGCACCTACGAGCAGTACTTC. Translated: CASSLDLAGSTYEQYF.

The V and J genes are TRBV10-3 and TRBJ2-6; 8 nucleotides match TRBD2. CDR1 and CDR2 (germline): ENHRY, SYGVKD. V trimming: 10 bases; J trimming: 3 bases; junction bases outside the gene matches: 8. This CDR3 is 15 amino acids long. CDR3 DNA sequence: TGTGCCAGCAGAGCGGGAGTACTTGGGGCCAACGTCCTGACTTTC. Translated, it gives CASRAGVLGANVLTF.

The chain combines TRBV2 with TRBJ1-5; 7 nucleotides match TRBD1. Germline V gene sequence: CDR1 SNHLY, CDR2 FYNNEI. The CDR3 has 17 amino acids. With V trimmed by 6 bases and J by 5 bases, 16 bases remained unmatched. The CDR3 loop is CASSRRQGLVMYQPQHF. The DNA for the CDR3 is TGTGCCAGCAGCCGACGACAGGGCCTCGTTATGTATCAGCCCCAGCATTTT. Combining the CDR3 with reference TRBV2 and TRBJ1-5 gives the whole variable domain EPEVTQTPSHQVTQMGQEVILRCVPISNHLYFYWYRQILGQKVEFLVSFYNNEISEKSEIFDDQFSVERPDGSNFTLKIRSTKLEDSAMYFCASSRRQGLVMYQPQHFGDGTRLSIL.

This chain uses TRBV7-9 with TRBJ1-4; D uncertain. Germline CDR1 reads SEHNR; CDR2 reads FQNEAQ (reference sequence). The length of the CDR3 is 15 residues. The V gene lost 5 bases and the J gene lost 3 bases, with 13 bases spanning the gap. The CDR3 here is CASSQVGGPNEKLFF. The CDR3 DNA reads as TGTGCCAGCAGCCAAGTGGGCGGTCCTAATGAAAAACTGTTTTTT.

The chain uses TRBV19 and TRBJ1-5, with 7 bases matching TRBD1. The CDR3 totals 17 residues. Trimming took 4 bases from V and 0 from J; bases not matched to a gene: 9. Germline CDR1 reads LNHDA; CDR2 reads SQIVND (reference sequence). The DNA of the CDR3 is TGTGCCAGTAGTACCAGGGACAGAGATTATAGCAATCAGCCCCAGCATTTT. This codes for CASSTRDRDYSNQPQHF.

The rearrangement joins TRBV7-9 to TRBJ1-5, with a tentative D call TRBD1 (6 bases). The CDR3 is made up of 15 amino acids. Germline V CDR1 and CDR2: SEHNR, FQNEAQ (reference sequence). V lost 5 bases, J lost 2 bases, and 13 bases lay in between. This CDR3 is CASSEGGGGNQPQHF. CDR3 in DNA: TGTGCCAGCAGCGAAGGGGGGGGCGGCAATCAGCCCCAGCATTTT.

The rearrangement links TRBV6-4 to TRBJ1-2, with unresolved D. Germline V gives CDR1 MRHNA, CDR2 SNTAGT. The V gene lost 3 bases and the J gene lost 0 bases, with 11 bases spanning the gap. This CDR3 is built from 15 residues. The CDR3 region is CASSEESGSNYGYTF. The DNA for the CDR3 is TGTGCCAGCAGTGAAGAATCGGGATCTAACTATGGCTACACCTTC.

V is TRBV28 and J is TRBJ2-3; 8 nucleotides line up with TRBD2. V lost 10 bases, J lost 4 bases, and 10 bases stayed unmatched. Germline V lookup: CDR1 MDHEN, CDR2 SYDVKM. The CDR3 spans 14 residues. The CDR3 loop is CATRAGVSPDTQYF. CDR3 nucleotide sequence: TGTGCCACCCGAGCGGGAGTATCCCCAGATACGCAGTATTTT.

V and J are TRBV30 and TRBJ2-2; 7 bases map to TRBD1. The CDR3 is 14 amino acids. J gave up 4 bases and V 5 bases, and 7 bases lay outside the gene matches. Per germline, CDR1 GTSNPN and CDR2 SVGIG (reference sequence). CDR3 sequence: CAWARQGATGELFF. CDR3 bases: TGTGCCTGGGCGAGACAGGGTGCCACCGGGGAGCTGTTTTTT.

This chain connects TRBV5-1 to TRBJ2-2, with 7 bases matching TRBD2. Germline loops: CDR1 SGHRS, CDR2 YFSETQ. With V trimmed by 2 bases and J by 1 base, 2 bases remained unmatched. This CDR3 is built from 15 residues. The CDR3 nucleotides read TGCGCCAGCAGCTTTACTAGCGTGAACACCGGGGAGCTGTTTTTT. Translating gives CASSFTSVNTGELFF.

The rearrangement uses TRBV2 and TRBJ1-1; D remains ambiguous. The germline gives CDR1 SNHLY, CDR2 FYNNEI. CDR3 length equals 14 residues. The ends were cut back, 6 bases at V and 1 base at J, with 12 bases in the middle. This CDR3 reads CASRRYAGNTEAFF. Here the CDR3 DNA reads TGTGCCAGCAGGAGATATGCAGGGAACACTGAAGCTTTCTTT.